These T cell receptor beta chains were read from a single sample in a study of OX40 agonist ivuxolimab in advanced cancers. Libraries were prepared by immunoSEQ multiplex PCR; TCRdb keeps only in-frame clonotypes and omits some of them. The data show about 71,000 clones, about 91% seen once. Source: CD4+ or CD8+ T cells sorted from blood, taken in a trial of the OX40 agonist ivuxolimab. These receptors were collected from an adult with an advanced solid tumor such as melanoma, head and neck, liver or kidney cancer. The CDR3 runs from the conserved cysteine through the conserved F or W. The D gene is left open where the match is weak. Where a row states a size, it is once, few, many or the class of an expanded clone; other rows omit it.

TRBJ2-7 - TRBV6-6 - CASSYSISYEQYF TGTGCCAGCAGTTATTCCATCTCCTACGAGCAGTACTTC
TRBJ2-2 TRBD1 TRBV7-8 once CASSKTGALNTGELFF TGTGCCAGCAGCAAAACAGGGGCCCTGAACACCGGGGAGCTGTTTTTT
TRBJ2-1 TRBD2 TRBV15 - CATSRGLAGVDNEQFF TGTGCCACCAGCAGAGGACTAGCGGGAGTCGATAATGAGCAGTTCTTC
TRBJ2-3 - TRBV28 - CASSFVGTSTDTQYF TGTGCCAGCAGTTTTGTCGGGACTAGCACAGATACGCAGTATTTT
TRBJ1-2 - TRBV19 - CASSAVQQPIEGYTF TGTGCCAGTAGTGCCGTCCAGCAACCTATTGAGGGCTACACCTTC
TRBJ2-5 TRBD1 TRBV6-1 few CASSGTGARETQYF TGTGCCAGCAGTGGAACAGGGGCGCGAGAGACCCAGTACTTC
TRBJ2-3 - TRBV29-1 once CSVDRGSPDTQYF TGCAGCGTTGACCGGGGGAGTCCTGATACGCAGTATTTT
TRBJ1-2 - TRBV6-6 - CASSYSVDYGYTF TGTGCCAGCAGTTACTCAGTGGACTATGGCTACACCTTC
TRBJ2-2 - TRBV10-3 - CAISDQTSNTGELFF TGTGCCATCAGTGATCAGACGTCGAACACCGGGGAGCTGTTTTTT
TRBJ1-1 - TRBV4-2 once CASSQDWGWAATEAFF TGTGCCAGCAGCCAAGATTGGGGTTGGGCTGCCACTGAAGCTTTCTTT
TRBJ2-7 - TRBV5-6 - CASSLEASYEQYF TGTGCCAGCAGCTTGGAGGCCTCCTACGAGCAGTACTTC
TRBJ2-3 - TRBV7-9 - CASSPLGGVADTQYF TGTGCCAGCAGCCCCTTAGGGGGGGTGGCAGATACGCAGTATTTT
TRBJ2-6 - TRBV4-3 - CASSQNRDGANVLTF TGCGCCAGCAGCCAGAACAGGGATGGGGCCAACGTCCTGACTTTC
TRBJ2-1 TRBD1 TRBV7-8 - CASSATGQGSNEQFF TGTGCCAGCAGCGCGACGGGACAGGGGAGTAATGAGCAGTTCTTC
TRBJ2-3 TRBD2 TRBV25-1 - CASSISSGRGRTDTQYF TGTGCCAGCAGCATTAGTAGCGGGAGGGGCCGAACAGATACGCAGTATTTT
TRBJ2-2 - TRBV9 - CASSVSFPSPNTGELFF TGTGCCAGCAGCGTATCATTTCCGAGCCCGAACACCGGGGAGCTGTTTTTT
TRBJ2-1 TRBD1 TRBV28 - CASSFGDGTGRTPNEQFF TGTGCCAGCAGTTTCGGGGACGGGACAGGAAGGACCCCCAATGAGCAGTTCTTC
TRBJ2-1 - TRBV4-2 once CASSQESRNEQFF TGTGCCAGCAGCCAAGAATCGAGGAATGAGCAGTTCTTC
TRBJ1-1 - TRBV11-2 - CASSYHPSDTEAFF TGTGCCAGCAGCTACCACCCATCGGACACTGAAGCTTTCTTT
TRBJ2-1 - TRBV27 - CASSEINNEQFF TGTGCCAGCAGTGAGATTAACAATGAGCAGTTCTTC
TRBJ1-4 TRBD1 TRBV27 - CASSHARDRGQEKLFF TGTGCCAGCAGCCATGCCAGGGACAGGGGACAGGAAAAACTGTTTTTT
TRBJ2-1 TRBD2 TRBV2 - CASSGLAGIYNEQFF TGTGCCAGCAGTGGACTAGCGGGGATATACAATGAGCAGTTCTTC
TRBJ2-5 - TRBV27 - CASSLSKTGETQYF TGTGCCAGCAGTTTGTCGAAAACAGGGGAGACCCAGTACTTC
TRBJ2-3 TRBD2 TRBV7-3 - CASSSGTSGTDTQYF TGTGCCAGCAGCTCCGGGACTAGCGGAACAGATACGCAGTATTTT
TRBJ1-5 TRBD1 TRBV9 - CASSEGQSSNQPQHF TGTGCCAGCAGCGAGGGACAGAGTAGCAATCAGCCCCAGCATTTT
TRBJ1-1 TRBD1 TRBV29-1 - CSVRGPEAFF TGCAGCGTGAGGGGGCCTGAAGCTTTCTTT
TRBJ2-2 - TRBV4-3 - CASSFGWKGEGLPGELFF TGCGCCAGCAGCTTCGGGTGGAAGGGGGAGGGCCTACCCGGGGAGCTGTTTTTT
TRBJ2-3 - TRBV11-2 - CASSLRRTSTDTQYF TGTGCCAGCAGCTTACGCAGAACTAGCACAGATACGCAGTATTTT
TRBJ1-4 - TRBV7-9 - CASSRSVSPTATNEKLFF TGTGCCAGCAGCCGGAGTGTCAGCCCGACGGCAACTAATGAAAAACTGTTTTTT
TRBJ1-2 - TRBV9 - CASSVATWGLFDGYTF TGTGCCAGCAGCGTAGCTACCTGGGGCTTGTTTGATGGCTACACCTTC
TRBJ1-1 TRBD1 TRBV7-2 - CASSPLTGGTEAFF TGTGCCAGCAGCCCTCTGACAGGGGGCACTGAAGCTTTCTTT